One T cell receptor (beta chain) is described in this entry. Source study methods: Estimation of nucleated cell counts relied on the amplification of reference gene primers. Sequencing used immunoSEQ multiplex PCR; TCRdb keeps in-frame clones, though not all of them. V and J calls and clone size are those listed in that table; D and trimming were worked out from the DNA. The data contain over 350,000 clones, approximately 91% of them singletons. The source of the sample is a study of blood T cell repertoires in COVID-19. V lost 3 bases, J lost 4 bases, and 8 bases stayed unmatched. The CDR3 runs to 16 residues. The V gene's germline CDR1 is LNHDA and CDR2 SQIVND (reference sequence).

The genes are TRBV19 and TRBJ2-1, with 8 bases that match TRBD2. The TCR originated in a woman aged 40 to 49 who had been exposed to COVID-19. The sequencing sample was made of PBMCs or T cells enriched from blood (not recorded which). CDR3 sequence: CASSIPRGLEYNEQFF. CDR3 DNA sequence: TGTGCCAGTAGTATCCCGCGGGGACTAGAGTACAATGAGCAGTTCTTC.